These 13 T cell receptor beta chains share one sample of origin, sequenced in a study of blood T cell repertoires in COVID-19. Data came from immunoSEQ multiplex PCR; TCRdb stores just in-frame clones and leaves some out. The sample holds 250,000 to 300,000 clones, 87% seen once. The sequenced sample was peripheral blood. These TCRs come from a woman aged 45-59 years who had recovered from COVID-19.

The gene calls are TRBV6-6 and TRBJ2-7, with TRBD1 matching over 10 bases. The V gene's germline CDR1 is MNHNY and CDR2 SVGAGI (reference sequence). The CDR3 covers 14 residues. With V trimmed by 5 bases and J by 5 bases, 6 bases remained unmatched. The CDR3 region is CASSPGTGVHEQYF. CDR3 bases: TGTGCCAGCAGTCCCGGGACAGGGGTCCACGAGCAGTACTTC.

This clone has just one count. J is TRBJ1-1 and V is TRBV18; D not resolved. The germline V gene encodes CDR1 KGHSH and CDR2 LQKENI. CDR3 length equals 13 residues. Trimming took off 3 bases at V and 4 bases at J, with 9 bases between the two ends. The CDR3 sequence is CASSPGEGTEAFF. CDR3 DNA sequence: TGTGCCAGCTCACCCGGGGAAGGCACTGAAGCTTTCTTT. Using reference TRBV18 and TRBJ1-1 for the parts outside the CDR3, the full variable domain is NAGVMQNPRHLVRRRGQEARLRCSPMKGHSHVYWYRQLPEEGLKFMVYLQKENIIDESGMPKERFSAEFPKEGPSILRIQQVVRGDSAAYFCASSPGEGTEAFFGQGTRLTVV.

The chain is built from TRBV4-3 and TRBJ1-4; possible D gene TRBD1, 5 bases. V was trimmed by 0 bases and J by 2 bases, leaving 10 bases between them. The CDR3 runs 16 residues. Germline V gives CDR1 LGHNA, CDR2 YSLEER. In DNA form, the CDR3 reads TGCGCCAGCAGCCAAGATCTTGGGGCCACTAATGAAAAACTGTTTTTT. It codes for CASSQDLGATNEKLFF.

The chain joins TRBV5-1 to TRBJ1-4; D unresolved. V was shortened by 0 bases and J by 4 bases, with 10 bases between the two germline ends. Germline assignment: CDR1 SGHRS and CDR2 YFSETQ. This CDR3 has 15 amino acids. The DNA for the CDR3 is TGCGCCAGCAGCTTGGAACCCCAGTTTAATGAAAAACTGTTTTTT. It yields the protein CASSLEPQFNEKLFF.

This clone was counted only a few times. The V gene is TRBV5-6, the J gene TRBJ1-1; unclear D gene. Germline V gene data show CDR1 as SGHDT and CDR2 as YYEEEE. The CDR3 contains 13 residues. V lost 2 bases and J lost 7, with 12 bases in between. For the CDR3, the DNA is TGTGCCAGCAGCTTATCTTCCCCTTATGAAGCTTTCTTT. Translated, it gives CASSLSSPYEAFF.

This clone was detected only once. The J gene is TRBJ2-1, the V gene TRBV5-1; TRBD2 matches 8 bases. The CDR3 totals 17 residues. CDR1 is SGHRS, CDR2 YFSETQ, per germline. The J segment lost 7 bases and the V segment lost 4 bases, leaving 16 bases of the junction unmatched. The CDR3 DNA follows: TGCGCCAGCAGCGGGGGGAAGCGGGAGTTTAACCAGAATGAGCAGTTCTTC. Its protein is CASSGGKREFNQNEQFF.

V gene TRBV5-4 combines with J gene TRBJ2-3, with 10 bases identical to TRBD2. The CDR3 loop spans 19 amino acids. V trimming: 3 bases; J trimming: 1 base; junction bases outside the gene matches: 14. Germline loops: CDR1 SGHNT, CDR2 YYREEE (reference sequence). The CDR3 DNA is TGTGCCAGCAGCTACGAACTAGCGGGGACCGGTCGTGGCACAGATACGCAGTATTTT. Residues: CASSYELAGTGRGTDTQYF.

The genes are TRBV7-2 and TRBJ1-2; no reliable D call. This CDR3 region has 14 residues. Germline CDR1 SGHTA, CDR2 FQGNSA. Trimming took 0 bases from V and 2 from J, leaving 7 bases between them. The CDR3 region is CASSLAVRNYGYTF. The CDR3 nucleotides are TGTGCCAGCAGCTTAGCTGTCAGAAACTATGGCTACACCTTC.

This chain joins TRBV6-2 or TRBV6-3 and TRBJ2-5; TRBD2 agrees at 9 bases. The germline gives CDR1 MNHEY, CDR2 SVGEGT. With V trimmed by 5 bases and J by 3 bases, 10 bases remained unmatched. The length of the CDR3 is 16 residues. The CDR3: CASSDRAGGPKETQYF. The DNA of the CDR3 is TGTGCCAGCAGTGACCGAGCGGGAGGTCCGAAAGAGACCCAGTACTTC.

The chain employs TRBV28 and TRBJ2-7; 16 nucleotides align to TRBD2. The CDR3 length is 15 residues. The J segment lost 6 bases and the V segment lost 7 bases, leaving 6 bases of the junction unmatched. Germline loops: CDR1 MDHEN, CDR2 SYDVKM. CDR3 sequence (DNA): TGTGCCAGCATTGCCGGGACTAGCGGGAGGGCCGAGCAGTACTTC. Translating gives CASIAGTSGRAEQYF.

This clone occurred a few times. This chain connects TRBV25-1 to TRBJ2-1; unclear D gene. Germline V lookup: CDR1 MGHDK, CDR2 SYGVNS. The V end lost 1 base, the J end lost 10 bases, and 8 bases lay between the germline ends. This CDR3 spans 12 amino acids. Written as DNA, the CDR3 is TGTGCCAGCAGTGAATTGGTAGAGGAGCAGTTCTTC. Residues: CASSELVEEQFF.

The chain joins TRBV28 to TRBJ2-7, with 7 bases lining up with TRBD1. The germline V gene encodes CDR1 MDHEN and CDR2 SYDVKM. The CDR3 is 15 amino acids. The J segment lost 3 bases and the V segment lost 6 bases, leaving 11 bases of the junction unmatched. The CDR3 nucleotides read TGTGCCAGCAGCCCACCACAGGGGATGGGCTACGAGCAGTACTTC. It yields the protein CASSPPQGMGYEQYF.

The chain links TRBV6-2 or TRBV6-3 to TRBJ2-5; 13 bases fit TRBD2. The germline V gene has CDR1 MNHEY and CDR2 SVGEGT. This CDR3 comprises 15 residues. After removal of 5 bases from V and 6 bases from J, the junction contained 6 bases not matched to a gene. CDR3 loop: CASSTSGGAKKTQYF. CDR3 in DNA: TGTGCCAGCAGTACTAGCGGGGGGGCCAAAAAGACCCAGTACTTC.